The 25 T cell receptor beta chains below come from one sample, sequenced in a study of blood T cells in healthy people across ages. Sample-barcoded 5' priming and a J-beta primer mix drove a second PCR of roughly 7 to 11 cycles. TCRdb reprocessed the 5' RACE reads via MiXCR and lists one record per CDR3 protein. There are 450,000 to 600,000 distinct CDR3 sequences in the sample; about 25% occur only once, and 3% to 4% lies in the top ten. These data were also reused for a study on T cells of mothers and their children.

The sample taken for sequencing was blood. These receptors all stem from a boy younger than 10 in good health.

This clonotype was counted a few times. CDR3 sequence (DNA): TGTGCCAGCAGTTTAGGGACGACAGGGGGCTGGGAGACCCAGTACTTC. It codes for CASSLGTTGGWETQYF. This sequence joins TRBV28 and TRBJ2-5; TRBD1 matches 10 bases. After removal of 2 bases from V and 5 bases from J, the junction contained 8 bases not matched to a gene. CDR3 length: 16 residues. Per germline, CDR1 MDHEN and CDR2 SYDVKM.

The rearrangement joins TRBV6-5 to TRBJ2-5; D may be TRBD1 or TRBD2 (5 bases each). V was pared by 6 bases and J by 5 bases, with 16 bases between. The CDR3 consists of 14 residues. CDR1 is MNHEY and CDR2 is SVGAGI in the germline V gene. CDR3: CASRGEIGVETQYF. The CDR3 DNA is TGTGCCAGCAGGGGGGAGATCGGGGTGGAGACCCAGTACTTC.

This clonotype was seen a few times. V is TRBV5-5 and J is TRBJ1-4; D perhaps matches TRBD1 (6 bases). The length of the CDR3 is 16 residues. From germline, CDR1 is SGHKS and CDR2 YYEKEE (reference sequence). The germline V and J ends were trimmed by 4 bases and 5 bases, with 18 bases remaining between them. The CDR3 nucleotides read TGTGCCAGCAGCCCCTTTACAGGGTCCCTAAATGAAAAACTGTTTTTT. It codes for CASSPFTGSLNEKLFF.

This clonotype occurred a few times. V usage is TRBV6-1 and J usage is TRBJ2-5, with 13 bases aligning to TRBD2. This CDR3 spans 16 amino acids. V gave up 6 bases and J gave up 4 bases; unmatched junction bases: 8. Looked up from germline, CDR1 is MNHNS and CDR2 is SASEGT. The CDR3 bases are TGTGCCAGCAGCCGGGGACTAGCGGGATCGGGAGAGACCCAGTACTTC. Translated, it gives CASSRGLAGSGETQYF.

V is TRBV4-1 and J is TRBJ2-1, with TRBD2 matching 11 bases. The DNA end favors TRBJ2-5, so the J call may be wrong. This CDR3 has 15 residues. Germline values: CDR1 MGHRA, CDR2 YSYEKL. The CDR3 coding sequence is TGCGCCAGCAGCCAAGTGGGACTAGCGGCACCGGGCCAGTACTTC. Translated: CASSQVGLAAPGQYF.

The table lists this clonotype with a few counts. The rearrangement uses TRBV6-1 and TRBJ2-4; 7 nucleotides agree with TRBD1. This CDR3 is built from 16 residues. Germline V gene data show CDR1 as MNHNS and CDR2 as SASEGT. Losses at the gene ends were 5 bases for V and 0 bases for J; bases not matched to a gene: 7. CDR3 loop: CASSLTGTLAKNIQYF. The CDR3 DNA sequence: TGTGCCAGCAGTCTGACAGGGACGCTAGCCAAAAACATTCAGTACTTC.

The chain has TRBV7-9 and TRBJ2-6, with a tentative D call TRBD1 (8 bases). There are 21 residues in the CDR3. The germline V and J ends were trimmed by 4 bases and 0 bases, with 25 bases remaining between them. The germline CDR1 and CDR2 sequences are SEHNR and FQNEAQ (reference sequence). DNA of the CDR3: TGTGCCAGCAGCTCTCTTCGGGGAGGGGACAGGCCCTCCTCTGGGGCCAACGTCCTGACTTTC. Encoded protein: CASSSLRGGDRPSSGANVLTF.

This rearrangement joins TRBV14 to TRBJ2-5; D is undetermined. V was cut by 1 base and J by 6 bases, with 12 bases left in between. CDR1 is SGHDN, CDR2 FVKESK, per germline. The CDR3 is 14 amino acids. CDR3 sequence reads: CASSQGLSWQTQYF. In DNA, the CDR3 is TGTGCCAGCAGCCAAGGGCTTAGCTGGCAGACCCAGTACTTC.

There are a few counts of this clonotype. One end of the junction does not line up with germline, which may come from a read error. The chain links TRBV20-1 to TRBJ2-2; 8 positions match TRBD2. The germline V gene has CDR1 DFQATT and CDR2 SNEGSKA (reference sequence). CDR3 length: 15 amino acids. In nucleotides, the CDR3 is TGCAGTGCGAGAGAGGCACTAGCGGATACCGGGGAGCTGTTTTTT. It specifies CSAREALADTGELFF.

The rearrangement joins TRBV5-1 to TRBJ1-5; perhaps TRBD1 as D (5 bases). This CDR3 region has 14 residues. CDR1 and CDR2 from the germline V gene are SGHRS and YFSETQ. Trimming left V 4 bases short and J 4 bases short, with 12 bases between. The CDR3 here is CASSPDSKNQPQHF. CDR3 DNA: TGCGCCAGCAGCCCCGACAGCAAGAATCAGCCCCAGCATTTT.

The chain couples TRBV27 to TRBJ2-4; D gene ambiguous. CDR1 is MNHEY and CDR2 is SMNVEV in the germline V gene (reference sequence). Trimming stripped 4 bases from V and 10 bases from J, with 11 bases between. The CDR3 length is 12 residues. CDR3 loop: CASSSTAKIQYF. The DNA of the CDR3 is TGTGCCAGCAGTTCGACCGCGAAGATTCAGTACTTC.

CDR3 residues: CSALSGSSYNEQFF. The DNA of the CDR3 is TGCAGCGCCCTTAGCGGGAGCTCCTACAATGAGCAGTTCTTC. This chain links TRBV20-1 with TRBJ2-1; 9 nucleotides align to TRBD2. Germline-derived CDR1 and CDR2 are DFQATT and SNEGSKA (reference sequence). The CDR3 spans 14 residues.

The V gene is TRBV7-2, the J gene TRBJ2-1, with D perhaps assigned TRBD1 or TRBD2 (5 bases each). The V end lost 4 bases, the J end lost 5 bases, and 15 bases lay between the germline ends. The CDR3 sequence is 15 residues long. Germline values: CDR1 SGHTA, CDR2 FQGNSA. CDR3 sequence: CASSSNGGRDNEQFF. The DNA for the CDR3 is TGTGCCAGCAGCTCAAATGGGGGTCGAGACAATGAGCAGTTCTTC.

The sample holds one count of this clonotype. The rearrangement joins TRBV7-8 to TRBJ1-1; D is unresolved. The CDR3 has 14 amino acids. The germline V gene encodes CDR1 SGHVS and CDR2 FQNEAQ. V was shortened by 5 bases and J by 2 bases, with 12 bases between the two germline ends. The CDR3 is CASSTRETNTEAFF. CDR3 bases: TGTGCCAGCAGCACCCGGGAAACTAACACTGAAGCTTTCTTT. Using reference TRBV7-8 and TRBJ1-1 for the parts outside the CDR3, the full variable domain is GAGVSQSPRYKVAKRGQDVALRCDPISGHVSLFWYQQALGQGPEFLTYFQNEAQLDKSGLPSDRFFAERPEGSVSTLKIQRTQQEDSAVYLCASSTRETNTEAFFGQGTRLTVV.

This clonotype came up a few times. V gene TRBV7-3 combines with J gene TRBJ1-5; the match to TRBD1 covers 8 bases. The CDR3 totals 17 residues. The J segment lost 2 bases and the V segment lost 7 bases, leaving 13 bases of the junction unmatched. Germline-derived CDR1 and CDR2 are SGHTA and FQGTGA. The CDR3 sequence is CASNRGQGARGNQPQHF. In DNA form, the CDR3 reads TGTGCCAGCAACCGCGGGCAGGGGGCGCGAGGCAATCAGCCCCAGCATTTT.

This clonotype was detected many times. The gene calls are TRBV27 and TRBJ2-5; D is possibly TRBD2 (6 bases). CDR1 MNHEY and CDR2 SMNVEV come from the germline V gene (reference sequence). This CDR3 has 13 amino acids. V lost 3 bases, J lost 3 bases, and 8 bases lay in between. Written as DNA, the CDR3 is TGTGCCAGCAGTTTGGAGGGAAAAGAGACCCAGTACTTC. It yields the protein CASSLEGKETQYF.

This clonotype was picked up one time. V is TRBV15 and J is TRBJ1-3; D remains unclear. Germline CDR1 reads LNHNV; CDR2 reads YYDKDF (reference sequence). V shed 0 bases and J shed 0 bases, with 6 bases lying between them. This CDR3 is built from 15 residues. CDR3 DNA sequence: TGTGCCACCAGCAGAGAGTCCCTCTCTGGAAACACCATATATTTT. This sequence encodes CATSRESLSGNTIYF.

V and J are TRBV29-1 and TRBJ1-1; maybe TRBD1 (6 bases). The CDR3 consists of 14 residues. The germline V gene has CDR1 SQVTM and CDR2 ANQGSEA. V was clipped by 5 bases and J by 1 base, with 14 bases between them. The CDR3 is CSVHTGKRNTEAFF. The CDR3 nucleotides are TGCAGCGTTCATACAGGGAAAAGGAACACTGAAGCTTTCTTT.

The V and J genes are TRBV7-9 and TRBJ1-1; TRBD1 matches 11 bases. V dropped 4 bases and J dropped 5; count of bases not matched to a gene: 3. Germline lookup yields CDR1 SEHNR and CDR2 FQNEAQ (reference sequence). The CDR3 sequence is 14 residues long. CDR3 region: CASSSDRGRTEAFF. CDR3 in DNA: TGTGCCAGCAGCTCGGACAGGGGGCGGACTGAAGCTTTCTTT.

This clonotype was picked up a small number of times. This chain links TRBV6-1 with TRBJ1-4, with 7 bases aligning to TRBD1. V shed 4 bases and J 6 bases; nucleotides not matched to a gene: 11. The CDR3 totals 16 residues. CDR1 is MNHNS and CDR2 is SASEGT in the germline V gene. CDR3 DNA: TGTGCCAGCAGTGCTTACGAGGGACAGCCACATGAAAAACTGTTTTTT. This translates into CASSAYEGQPHEKLFF.

The J gene is TRBJ2-5, the V gene TRBV9; 7 positions match TRBD2. Losses at the gene ends were 4 bases for V and 1 base for J; bases not matched to a gene: 4. Germline lookup yields CDR1 SGDLS and CDR2 YYNGEE. The CDR3 runs 14 residues. CDR3 sequence reads: CASSPRGTQETQYF. Here the CDR3 DNA reads TGTGCCAGCAGCCCGCGGGGGACCCAAGAGACCCAGTACTTC.

V usage is TRBV7-8 and J usage is TRBJ2-7; TRBD2 matches at 7 bases. The CDR3 is 17 amino acids. The germline V gene has CDR1 SGHVS and CDR2 FQNEAQ. V was pared by 1 base and J by 0 bases, with 9 bases of the junction left unmatched. The CDR3 spells CASSLEPSGAASYEQYF. The DNA for the CDR3 is TGTGCCAGCAGCTTAGAGCCCAGCGGGGCCGCCTCCTACGAGCAGTACTTC. The variable domain in full, with the rest retrieved from reference TRBV7-8 and TRBJ2-7, is GAGVSQSPRYKVAKRGQDVALRCDPISGHVSLFWYQQALGQGPEFLTYFQNEAQLDKSGLPSDRFFAERPEGSVSTLKIQRTQQEDSAVYLCASSLEPSGAASYEQYFGPGTRLTVT.

In its sample, this clonotype was seen a few times. The chain has TRBV6-5 and TRBJ2-5; possible D gene TRBD2, 6 bases. The J call may be incorrect, as the DNA end agrees better with TRBJ2-1. The CDR3 loop spans 16 amino acids. From germline, CDR1 is MNHEY and CDR2 SVGAGI. DNA of the CDR3: TGTGCCAGCAGTTACGTGGTAGGGACTGGAAAAAATGAGCAGTTCTTC. This sequence encodes CASSYVVGTGKNEQFF.

A single count supports this clonotype. J is TRBJ2-3 and V is TRBV6-5, with 7 bases matching TRBD2. Losses at the gene ends were 8 bases for V and 0 bases for J; bases not matched to a gene: 5. The CDR3 has 14 amino acids. From germline, CDR1 is MNHEY and CDR2 SVGAGI. CDR3 protein: CASWPAGSTDTQYF. The CDR3 bases are TGTGCCAGCTGGCCAGCGGGGAGCACAGATACGCAGTATTTT.

The rearrangement joins TRBV5-1 to TRBJ1-1; 8 bases are shared with TRBD1. In germline, CDR1 is SGHRS, CDR2 YFSETQ. The CDR3 contains 14 residues. V lost 4 bases to trimming and J lost 5 bases; unmatched junction nucleotides: 7. In nucleotides, the CDR3 is TGCGCCAGCAGCGGGACAGGCTCGTCGACTGAAGCTTTCTTT. Translation: CASSGTGSSTEAFF.